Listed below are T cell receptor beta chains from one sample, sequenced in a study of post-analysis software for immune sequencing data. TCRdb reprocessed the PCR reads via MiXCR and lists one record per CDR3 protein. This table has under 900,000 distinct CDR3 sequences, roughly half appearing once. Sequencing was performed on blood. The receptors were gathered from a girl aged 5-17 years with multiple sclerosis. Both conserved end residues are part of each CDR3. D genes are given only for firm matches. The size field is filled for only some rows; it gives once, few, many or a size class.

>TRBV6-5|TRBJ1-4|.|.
CASSYGRGSEKLFF
TGTGCCAGCAGTTACGGCAGGGGAAGTGAAAAACTGTTTTTT
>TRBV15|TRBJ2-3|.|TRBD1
CATREPGQSIEAQYF
TGTGCCACCCGCGAACCGGGACAGTCGATCGAAGCGCAGTATTTT
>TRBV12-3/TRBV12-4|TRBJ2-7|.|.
CASSRSRRLGPYEQYF
TGTGCCAGCAGCCGGAGTCGGAGGCTCGGGCCATACGAGCAGTACTTC
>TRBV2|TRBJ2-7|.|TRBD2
CASREGRYEQYF
TGTGCCAGCCGGGAGGGGCGCTACGAGCAGTACTTC
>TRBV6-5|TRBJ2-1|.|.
CASSYSQGAYEQFF
TGTGCCAGCAGTTACTCGCAGGGAGCCTATGAGCAGTTCTTC
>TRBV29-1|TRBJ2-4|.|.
CSVGSALAKNIQYF
TGCAGCGTTGGATCGGCCCTAGCCAAAAACATTCAGTACTTC
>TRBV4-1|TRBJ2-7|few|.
CASTGLRDGGEQYF
TGCGCCAGTACCGGACTTAGGGACGGGGGCGAGCAGTACTTC
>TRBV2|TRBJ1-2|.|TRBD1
CASSEIGQGVYGYTF
TGTGCCAGCAGTGAAATTGGACAGGGCGTCTATGGCTACACCTTC
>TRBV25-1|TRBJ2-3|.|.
CASSGSLWRGSTDTQYF
TGTGCCAGCAGTGGCTCCCTGTGGCGGGGCAGCACAGATACGCAGTATTTT
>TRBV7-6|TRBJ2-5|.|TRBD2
CASSLGVSGYQETQYF
TGTGCCAGCAGCTTAGGTGTTAGCGGGTATCAAGAGACCCAGTACTTC
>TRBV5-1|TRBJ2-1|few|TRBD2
CASIRGTSAYNEQFF
TGCGCCAGCATTCGAGGAACTAGCGCCTACAATGAGCAGTTCTTC
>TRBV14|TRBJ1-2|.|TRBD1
CASSFEGAGGYTF
TGTGCCAGCAGCTTTGAGGGGGCAGGAGGCTACACCTTC
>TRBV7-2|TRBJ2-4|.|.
CASSQGLPVGNIQYF
TGTGCCAGCAGCCAAGGACTCCCGGTAGGAAACATTCAGTACTTC
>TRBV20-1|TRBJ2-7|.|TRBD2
CSARGGRGTSGFYEQYF
TGCAGTGCTAGAGGGGGTCGGGGGACTAGCGGTTTCTACGAGCAGTACTTC
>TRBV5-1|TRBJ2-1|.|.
CASSLTSKQFF
TGCGCCAGCAGCCTCACTAGCAAGCAGTTCTTC
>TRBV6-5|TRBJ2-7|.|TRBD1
CASRSPGTGSYEQYF
TGTGCCAGCAGATCTCCCGGGACAGGGTCCTACGAGCAGTACTTC
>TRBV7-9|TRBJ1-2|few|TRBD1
CASGRDSERYGYTF
TGTGCCAGCGGCCGGGACAGCGAACGTTATGGCTACACCTTC
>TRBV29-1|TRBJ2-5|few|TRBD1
CSVPRDRGRETQYF
TGCAGCGTTCCTCGGGACAGGGGGCGGGAGACCCAGTACTTC
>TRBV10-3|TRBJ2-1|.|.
CAISGGGGGTYNEQFF
TGTGCCATCAGTGGGGGAGGTGGCGGCACTTACAATGAGCAGTTCTTC
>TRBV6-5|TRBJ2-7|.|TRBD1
CASSFDRAVGYEQYF
TGTGCCAGCAGCTTCGACAGGGCCGTAGGTTACGAGCAGTACTTC
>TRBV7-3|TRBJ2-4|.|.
CASSLGSGEANIQYF
TGTGCCAGCAGCTTAGGGTCCGGGGAGGCGAACATTCAGTACTTC
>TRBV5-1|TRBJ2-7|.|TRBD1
CASSWRPVQGVWDEQYF
TGCGCCAGCAGCTGGAGGCCAGTTCAGGGGGTTTGGGACGAGCAGTACTTC
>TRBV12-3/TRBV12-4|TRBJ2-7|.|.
CASSSAGLGSYEQYF
TGTGCCAGCAGTTCCGCGGGGCTAGGCTCCTACGAGCAGTACTTC
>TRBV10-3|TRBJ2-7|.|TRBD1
CAISESWTGDYEQYF
TGTGCCATCAGTGAGTCGTGGACAGGGGACTACGAGCAGTACTTC
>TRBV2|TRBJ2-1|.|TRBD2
CASSERGREGSYNEQFF
TGTGCCAGCAGTGAAAGGGGTCGGGAGGGCTCCTACAATGAGCAGTTCTTC
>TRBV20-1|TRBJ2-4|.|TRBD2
CSARPGSASGEKQYF
TGCAGTGCTAGACCTGGTTCGGCTAGCGGGGAGAAGCAGTACTTC
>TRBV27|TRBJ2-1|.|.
CASSSNYFYNEQFF
TGTGCCAGCAGTTCTAACTACTTCTACAATGAGCAGTTCTTC
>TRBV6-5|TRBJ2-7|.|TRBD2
CASRVTSGEYEQYF
TGTGCCAGCAGAGTTACTAGCGGAGAATACGAGCAGTACTTC
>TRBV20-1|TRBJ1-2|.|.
CSAPPRWNYGYTF
TGCAGTGCCCCGCCCCGATGGAACTATGGCTACACCTTC
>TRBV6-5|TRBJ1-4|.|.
CASSYSPTEKLFF
TGTGCCAGCAGTTACTCACCCACCGAAAAACTGTTTTTT
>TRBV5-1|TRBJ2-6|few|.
CASSLEGRASGANVLTF
TGCGCCAGCAGCTTGGAAGGCAGGGCCTCTGGGGCCAACGTCCTGACTTTC
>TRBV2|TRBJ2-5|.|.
CASSEALGAGQETQYF
TGTGCCAGCAGTGAAGCGCTTGGGGCCGGGCAAGAGACCCAGTACTTC
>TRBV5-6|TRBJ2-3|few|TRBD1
CASGQGADTQYF
TGTGCCAGCGGACAGGGGGCAGATACGCAGTATTTT
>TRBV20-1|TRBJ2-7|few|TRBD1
CSASDRGFPYEQYF
TGCAGTGCTTCTGACAGGGGATTCCCCTACGAGCAGTACTTC
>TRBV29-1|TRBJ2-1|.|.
CSVESGLRNEQFF
TGCAGCGTTGAATCTGGGCTGCGCAATGAGCAGTTCTTC
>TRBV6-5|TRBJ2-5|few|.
CASRLQETQYF
TGTGCCAGCAGACTACAAGAGACCCAGTACTTC
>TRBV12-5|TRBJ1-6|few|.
CASGPRGGDSPLHF
TGTGCTAGTGGGCCGCGGGGCGGTGATTCACCCCTCCACTTT
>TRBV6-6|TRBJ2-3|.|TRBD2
CASSYGERGYSTDTQYF
TGTGCCAGCAGTTACGGAGAGCGGGGTTACAGCACAGATACGCAGTATTTT
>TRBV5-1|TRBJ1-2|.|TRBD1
CASSVQGADGYTF
TGCGCCAGCAGCGTACAGGGGGCAGATGGCTACACCTTC
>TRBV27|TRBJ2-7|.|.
CASSLGGRTYEQYF
TGTGCCAGCAGTTTAGGCGGTCGAACCTACGAGCAGTACTTC